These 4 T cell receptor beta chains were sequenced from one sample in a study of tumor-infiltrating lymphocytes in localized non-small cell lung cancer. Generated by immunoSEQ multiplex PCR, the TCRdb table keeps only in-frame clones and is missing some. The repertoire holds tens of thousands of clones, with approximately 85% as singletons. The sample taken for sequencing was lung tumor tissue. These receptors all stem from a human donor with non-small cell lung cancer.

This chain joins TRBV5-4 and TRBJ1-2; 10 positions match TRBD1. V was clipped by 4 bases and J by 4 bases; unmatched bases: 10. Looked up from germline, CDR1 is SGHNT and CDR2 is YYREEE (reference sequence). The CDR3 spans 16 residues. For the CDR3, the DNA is TGTGCCAGCAGCAATCCGACAGGGGGCGGTGGCTATGGCTACACCTTC. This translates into CASSNPTGGGGYGYTF.

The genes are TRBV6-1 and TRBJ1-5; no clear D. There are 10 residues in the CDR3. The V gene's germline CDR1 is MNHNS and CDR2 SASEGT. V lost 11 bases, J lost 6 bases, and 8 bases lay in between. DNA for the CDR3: TGTGCCTCGGCGGGTCAGCCCCAGCATTTT. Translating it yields CASAGQPQHF.

The CDR3 bases are TGTGCCAGCAGCTTGACAGGGGTTGGGACCGGGGAGCTGTTTTTT. It translates to CASSLTGVGTGELFF. The chain recombines TRBV7-2 with TRBJ2-2; 8 bases match TRBD1. This CDR3 contains 15 residues. Losses at the gene ends were 3 bases for V and 5 bases for J; bases not matched to a gene: 5. Germline V gene sequence: CDR1 SGHTA, CDR2 FQGNSA. The full variable domain, its missing parts supplied by reference TRBV7-2 and TRBJ2-2, is GAGVSQSPSNKVTEKGKDVELRCDPISGHTALYWYRQSLGQGLEFLIYFQGNSAPDKSGLPSDRFSAERTGGSVSTLTIQRTQQEDSAVYLCASSLTGVGTGELFFGEGSRLTVL.

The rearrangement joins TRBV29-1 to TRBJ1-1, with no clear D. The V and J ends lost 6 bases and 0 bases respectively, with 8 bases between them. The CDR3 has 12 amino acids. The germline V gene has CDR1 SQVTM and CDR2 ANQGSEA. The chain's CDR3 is CSVLVLNTEAFF. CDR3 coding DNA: TGCAGCGTCTTAGTTTTGAACACTGAAGCTTTCTTT.